The clone carrying this T cell receptor (beta chain) was seen a few times. Its matching antigen is unknown. V was pared by 4 bases and J by 4 bases, with 7 bases of the junction left unmatched. Germline lookup yields CDR1 MGHDK and CDR2 SYGVNS. The CDR3 has 15 amino acids. Clinicians diagnosed patients from clinical symptoms, serum thyroxine and TRAb, thyroid ultrasound and orbital computed tomography. This sample was included in a study of T cells in Graves' hyperthyroidism and ophthalmopathy. Study-level background: Peripheral blood sampling occurred at initial diagnosis, before any treatment. Overall study findings and caveats: Most thyroid clonotypes expanded above 0.001 appeared in blood too.

TCR beta CDR3 regions were amplified from RNA transcripts. Initially, a first-round RT-PCR of the TCR CDR3 employed the HTBI primer set. From the multiplex PCR reads, TCRdb called clonotypes with MiXCR, one entry per CDR3 protein. The table records 340,000 or so distinct CDR3 sequences, roughly a fifth of them present only once. The receptor comes from a woman in her forties or fifties with Graves' hyperthyroidism. Specimen: blood. The rearrangement uses TRBV25-1 and TRBJ1-2; 9 bases are shared with TRBD1. The CDR3 coding sequence is TGTGCCAGCAGTGCTACGGGACAGGGCACCTATGGCTACACCTTC. This sequence encodes CASSATGQGTYGYTF.